One and the same sample provided the 19 T cell receptor beta chains below, sequenced in a study of identical twins. TCRdb analysed the 5' RACE reads with MiXCR anew, one entry per CDR3 protein. The data show around 680,000 distinct CDR3 sequences, approximately 9% seen once. The same data also went into a second study, on yellow fever vaccine responses in identical twins.

Sequencing was done on a sample of PBMCs. These receptors were collected from a young woman in good health.

Details on this clonotype: Its ends do not fully match the called genes, so a read error is possible. The chain joins TRBV12-3 or TRBV12-4 to TRBJ2-1; D not certain. The CDR3 extends over 12 amino acids. This CDR3 is CASSSFYNEQFF. The CDR3 nucleotides are TGCGCCAGCAGCTCCTTCTACAATGAGCAGTTCTTC.

This chain joins TRBV20-1 and TRBJ2-7; the match to TRBD2 covers 8 bases. Germline V gene sequence: CDR1 DFQATT, CDR2 SNEGSKA (reference sequence). This CDR3 spans 15 amino acids. Losses at the gene ends were 3 bases for V and 1 base for J; bases not matched to a gene: 8. CDR3 loop: CSASIFRGGSYEQYF. The DNA of the CDR3 is TGCAGTGCTAGTATTTTTCGGGGGGGGTCCTACGAGCAGTACTTC.

The chain joins TRBV29-1 to TRBJ2-7; 9 nucleotides line up with TRBD1. V lost 4 bases and J lost 2; bases outside the gene matches: 6. CDR3 length: 14 amino acids. Looked up from germline, CDR1 is SQVTM and CDR2 is ANQGSEA. The CDR3 loop reads CSVARDRAPYEQYF. The CDR3 bases are TGCAGCGTTGCGAGGGACAGGGCCCCCTACGAGCAGTACTTC.

This clonotype showed up just a few times. This chain uses TRBV6-5 with TRBJ2-5; 9 bases align to TRBD1. Germline V lookup: CDR1 MNHEY, CDR2 SVGAGI. The ends lost 2 bases at V and 9 bases at J; junction bases unmatched: 13. The CDR3 totals 16 residues. The chain's CDR3 is CASSYPDRGALRAQYF. Written as DNA, the CDR3 is TGTGCCAGCAGTTACCCGGACAGGGGAGCCCTCAGGGCCCAGTACTTC.

Comment on this clonotype: Here the CDR3 omits its conserved ending phenylalanine or tryptophan, so a read error is the likely source. The limits of the CDR3 on the DNA are not certain, so only TCRdb's listed CDR3 is given. V is TRBV20-1 and J is TRBJ2-5; the DNA was not compared with TRBD1, the D call given in the table. The CDR3 spans 13 residues, counting both ends. Germline V gene lookup returns CDR1 DFQATT and CDR2 SNEGSKA (reference sequence). The CDR3 here is CSASAVDGGRASV.

This clonotype was seen only a few times. This chain uses TRBV5-5 with TRBJ2-3; 11 bases fit TRBD2. Germline values: CDR1 SGHKS, CDR2 YYEKEE (reference sequence). Unmatched junction bases numbered 5, after V lost 2 bases and J lost 6 bases. The CDR3 sequence is 15 residues long. This CDR3 reads CASSFSGGARDTQYF. The CDR3 DNA follows: TGTGCCAGCAGCTTTAGCGGGGGGGCACGCGATACGCAGTATTTT.

V usage is TRBV12-3 or TRBV12-4 and J usage is TRBJ1-1, with TRBD1 matching 8 bases. V shed 5 bases and J 5 bases; nucleotides not matched to a gene: 10. CDR3 length: 15 amino acids. The CDR3 spells CASSPNRQGWTEAFF. The CDR3 bases are TGTGCCAGCAGTCCCAACCGACAGGGGTGGACTGAAGCTTTCTTT.

The CDR3 DNA reads as TGTGCCAGCAGCCACCACTTTCAGGACTACACCTACGAGCAGTACTTC. This gives the protein CASSHHFQDYTYEQYF. The V and J genes are TRBV7-9 and TRBJ2-7, with a tentative D call TRBD2 (6 bases). Germline assignment: CDR1 SEHNR and CDR2 FQNEAQ (reference sequence). The CDR3 loop spans 16 amino acids. Trimming removed 5 bases at V and 2 bases at J, with 19 bases between.

The rearrangement joins TRBV5-6 to TRBJ2-7, with D possibly being TRBD1 (6 bases). V was clipped by 1 base and J by 4 bases, with 12 bases between them. Per the germline V gene, CDR1 is SGHDT and CDR2 is YYEEEE. This CDR3 is 14 amino acids long. This CDR3 reads CASSLLRTEYEQYF. CDR3 nucleotide sequence: TGTGCCAGCAGCTTGTTACGGACAGAGTACGAGCAGTACTTC.

Only a few counts were recorded for this clonotype. This rearrangement joins TRBV20-1 to TRBJ2-7, with 8 positions matching TRBD1. The CDR3 consists of 17 residues. Per germline, CDR1 DFQATT and CDR2 SNEGSKA (reference sequence). Germline trimming cut 4 bases from V and 3 bases from J; bases unmatched to any gene: 17. CDR3 in amino acids: CSANRIRGQGGHYEQYF. In nucleotides, the CDR3 is TGCAGTGCTAATCGAATCCGAGGACAGGGCGGTCACTACGAGCAGTACTTC.

At least ten counts were recorded for this clonotype. The rearrangement joins TRBV12-3 or TRBV12-4 to TRBJ2-3; no firm D call. CDR3 length equals 12 residues. V was cut by 6 bases and J by 1 base, with 5 bases left in between. The CDR3, as DNA: TGTGCCAGCAGCTTCGGCACAGATACGCAGTATTTT. Protein: CASSFGTDTQYF.

The sample holds a few counts of this clonotype. The J gene is TRBJ1-2, the V gene TRBV5-6; TRBD1 matches at 7 bases. The germline V gene encodes CDR1 SGHDT and CDR2 YYEEEE. This CDR3 spans 14 amino acids. J gave up 3 bases and V 4 bases, and 6 bases lay outside the gene matches. The CDR3 reads CASSATGFDYGYTF. The CDR3 nucleotides are TGTGCCAGCAGCGCGACAGGGTTTGACTATGGCTACACCTTC.

The chain couples TRBV2 to TRBJ2-1, with a tentative D call TRBD2 (6 bases). Germline loops: CDR1 SNHLY, CDR2 FYNNEI. CDR3 length: 15 residues. Trimming left V 2 bases short and J 2 bases short, with 10 bases between. CDR3 bases: TGTGCCAGCAGTGAACAGCTAGCGACCTACAATGAGCAGTTCTTC. Encoded protein: CASSEQLATYNEQFF.

This clonotype occurred many times. The chain couples TRBV20-1 to TRBJ2-3; D ambiguous. Trimming pared 3 bases from V and 7 bases from J, leaving 11 bases between. CDR3 size: 12 residues. Per the germline V gene, CDR1 is DFQATT and CDR2 is SNEGSKA (reference sequence). The CDR3 region has the DNA TGCAGTGCTAGCCTCATTCAGAATACGCAGTATTTT. Translation: CSASLIQNTQYF.

This clonotype was seen a single time. The chain employs TRBV18 and TRBJ2-1, with D possibly TRBD1 on 6 matching bases. Germline CDR1 and CDR2: KGHSH and LQKENI. V lost 5 bases and J 10 bases, leaving 15 bases between the germline ends. The CDR3 runs 13 residues. As DNA, the CDR3 is TGTGCCAGCTCATCCAGACAGGTCAAAGAGCAGTTCTTC. Its translation is CASSSRQVKEQFF.

With respect to this clonotype: A junction boundary mismatches the germline segment, possibly from a read error. This sequence joins TRBV20-1 and TRBJ2-1, with 7 bases identical to TRBD2. CDR3 length equals 17 residues. Germline V gene data show CDR1 as DFQATT and CDR2 as SNEGSKA (reference sequence). CDR3 region: CCARDPGGGSTYNEQFF. CDR3 nucleotide sequence: TGCTGTGCTAGAGATCCTGGGGGGGGAAGCACCTACAATGAGCAGTTCTTC.

CDR3 in DNA: TGTGCCAGCAGTTTGCAAGTGGGGCGCTACGAGCAGTACTTC. It specifies CASSLQVGRYEQYF. The rearrangement links TRBV28 to TRBJ2-7; possibly TRBD1 for D (5 bases). The CDR3 runs to 14 residues. The V end lost 3 bases, the J end lost 3 bases, and 12 bases lay between the germline ends. Germline V gene data show CDR1 as MDHEN and CDR2 as SYDVKM.

This clonotype was observed a few times. This chain joins TRBV11-2 and TRBJ2-7; unclear D gene. V lost 2 bases and J 2 bases, leaving 13 bases between the germline ends. The CDR3 extends over 15 amino acids. CDR1 is SGHAT, CDR2 FQNNGV, per germline. Written as DNA, the CDR3 is TGTGCCAGCAGCTTAAAGGCCTCACCCCCCTACGAGCAGTACTTC. Its translation: CASSLKASPPYEQYF.

V usage is TRBV5-1 and J usage is TRBJ2-7; D remains unclear. The CDR3 loop spans 14 amino acids. The V end lost 2 bases, the J end lost 5 bases, and 14 bases lay between the germline ends. Per germline, CDR1 SGHRS and CDR2 YFSETQ. This chain's CDR3 is CASSFNGVRNEQYF. CDR3 coding DNA: TGCGCCAGCAGCTTTAACGGTGTTAGAAACGAGCAGTACTTC.